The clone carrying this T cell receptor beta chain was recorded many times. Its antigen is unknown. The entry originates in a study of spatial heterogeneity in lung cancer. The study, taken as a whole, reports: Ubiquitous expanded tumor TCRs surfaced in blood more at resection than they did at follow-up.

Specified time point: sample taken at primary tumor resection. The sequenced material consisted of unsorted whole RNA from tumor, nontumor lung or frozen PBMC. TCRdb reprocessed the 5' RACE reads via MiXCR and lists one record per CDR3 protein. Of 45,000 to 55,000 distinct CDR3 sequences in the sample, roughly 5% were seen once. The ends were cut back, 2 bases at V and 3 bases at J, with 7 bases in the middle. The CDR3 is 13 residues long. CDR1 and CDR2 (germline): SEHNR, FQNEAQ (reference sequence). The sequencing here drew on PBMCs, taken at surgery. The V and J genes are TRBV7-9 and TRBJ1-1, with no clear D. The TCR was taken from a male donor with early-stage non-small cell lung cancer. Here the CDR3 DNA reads TGTGCCAGCAGCTTACGGTGGGACACTGAAGCTTTCTTT. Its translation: CASSLRWDTEAFF.